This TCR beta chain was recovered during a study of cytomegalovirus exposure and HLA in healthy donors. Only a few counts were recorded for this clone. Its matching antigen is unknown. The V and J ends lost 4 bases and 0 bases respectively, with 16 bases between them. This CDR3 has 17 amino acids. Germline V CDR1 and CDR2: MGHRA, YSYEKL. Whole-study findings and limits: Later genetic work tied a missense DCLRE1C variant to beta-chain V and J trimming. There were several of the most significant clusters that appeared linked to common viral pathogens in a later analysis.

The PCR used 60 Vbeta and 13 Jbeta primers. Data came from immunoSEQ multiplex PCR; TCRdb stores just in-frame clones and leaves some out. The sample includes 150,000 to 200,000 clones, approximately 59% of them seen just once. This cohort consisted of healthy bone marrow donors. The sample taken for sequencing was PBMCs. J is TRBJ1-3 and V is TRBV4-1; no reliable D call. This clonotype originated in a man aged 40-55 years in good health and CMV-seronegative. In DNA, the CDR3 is TGCGCCAGCAGCCCCGGACTTTTCGATAGCTCTGGAAACACCATATATTTT. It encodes CASSPGLFDSSGNTIYF.